This passage covers 8 T cell receptor beta chains from one sample sequenced in a study of high-grade serous ovarian cancer treatment subgroups. The tumor samples were collected prior to definitive surgery or chemotherapy. The data were produced by immunoSEQ multiplex PCR, yet TCRdb's version contains in-frame clones alone and is incomplete. The sample shows 4,200 or so clones, around 79% of them seen only once. What was sequenced was tumor tissue. The source is a human donor with high-grade serous ovarian cancer.

The gene calls are TRBV9 and TRBJ1-2, with D unclear. Germline V gene sequence: CDR1 SGDLS, CDR2 YYNGEE. The ends were cut back, 1 base at V and 4 bases at J, with 11 bases in the middle. The CDR3 sequence is 14 residues long. The DNA for the CDR3 is TGTGCCAGCAGCGTACGGGATACGGGCTATGGCTACACCTTC. This gives the protein CASSVRDTGYGYTF.

This CDR3 is CASSLRGDQPQHF. The CDR3 region has the DNA TGTGCCAGCAGCCTGAGAGGGGACCAGCCCCAGCATTTT. V gene TRBV7-2 combines with J gene TRBJ1-5, with D possibly TRBD1 on 5 matching bases. The CDR3 is 13 amino acids. V dropped 5 bases and J dropped 7 bases, with 12 bases sitting between them. Germline assignment: CDR1 SGHTA and CDR2 FQGNSA.

This chain connects TRBV5-1 to TRBJ2-4, with D maybe TRBD1 (6 bases). The germline V gene encodes CDR1 SGHRS and CDR2 YFSETQ. Trimming left V 4 bases short and J 0 bases short, with 14 bases between. This CDR3 contains 16 residues. In DNA form, the CDR3 reads TGCGCCAGCAGCCCCCGGGACACCTTAGCCAAAAACATTCAGTACTTC. Translating it yields CASSPRDTLAKNIQYF.

The chain couples TRBV2 to TRBJ2-3; no clear D gene. Trimming left V 7 bases short and J 7 bases short, with 6 bases between. Germline lookup yields CDR1 SNHLY and CDR2 FYNNEI. CDR3 size: 10 residues. DNA of the CDR3: TGTGCCAGCATGCTAAATACGCAGTATTTT. Protein product: CASMLNTQYF.

The V gene is TRBV6-6, the J gene TRBJ2-1; 12 nucleotides align to TRBD2. Trimming removed 5 bases from V and 8 bases from J; junction bases left unmatched: 10. Germline V gene data show CDR1 as MNHNY and CDR2 as SVGAGI (reference sequence). The CDR3 runs 16 residues. CDR3 amino acids: CASSASTSGGPYEQFF. The CDR3 region has the DNA TGTGCCAGCAGTGCTTCGACTAGCGGGGGTCCCTATGAGCAGTTCTTC.

In its sample, this clone was seen a few times. The genes are TRBV19 and TRBJ1-1; 11 bases fit TRBD1. Trimming took 0 bases from V and 9 from J; bases not matched to a gene: 6. CDR3 length: 15 residues. The germline CDR1 and CDR2 sequences are LNHDA and SQIVND (reference sequence). In DNA form, the CDR3 reads TGTGCCAGTAGTATAGAGGGGACAGGGGGTTCCCAAGCTTTCTTT. Its translation is CASSIEGTGGSQAFF.

The chain couples TRBV13 to TRBJ2-7; D is possibly TRBD1 (5 bases). The V and J ends lost 2 bases and 4 bases respectively, with 9 bases between them. The CDR3 has 13 residues. Germline CDR1 is PRHDT and CDR2 is FYEKMQ (reference sequence). The CDR3 bases are TGTGCCAGCAGCTTACTGCAGGGTTACGAGCAGTACTTC. Its translation: CASSLLQGYEQYF. Complete variable domain (other parts from reference TRBV13 and TRBJ2-7): AAGVIQSPRHLIKEKRETATLKCYPIPRHDTVYWYQQGPGQDPQFLISFYEKMQSDKGSIPDRFSAQQFSDYHSELNMSSLELGDSALYFCASSLLQGYEQYFGPGTRLTVT.

The J gene is TRBJ1-2, the V gene TRBV7-2, with D tentatively TRBD1 (5 bases). Trimming left V 1 base short and J 4 bases short, with 16 bases between. The germline V gene encodes CDR1 SGHTA and CDR2 FQGNSA. The CDR3 loop spans 16 amino acids. Here the CDR3 DNA reads TGTGCCAGCAGCTTAGGTCCCGGGACTCTCAGCTATGGCTACACCTTC. Translated: CASSLGPGTLSYGYTF.